The next 7 T cell receptor beta chains were all read from a single sample in a study of T cell responses to AZD1222 COVID-19 vaccine. The table came from immunoSEQ multiplex PCR; TCRdb's copy has only in-frame clones and leaves some out. The data show about 120,000 clones, about 90% seen once. The sequenced sample was peripheral blood, obtained on day 0 of AZD1222 vaccination. The receptors originated from an adult in good health.

The V gene is TRBV7-6, the J gene TRBJ2-5; 7 bases align to TRBD2. V shed 4 bases and J 5 bases; nucleotides not matched to a gene: 7. Per germline, CDR1 SGHVS and CDR2 FNYEAQ. The CDR3 has 14 amino acids. Here the CDR3 reads CASSSTPREETQYF. CDR3 DNA sequence: TGTGCCAGCAGCTCGACCCCGCGGGAGGAGACCCAGTACTTC. Based on the CDR3 plus reference TRBV7-6 and TRBJ2-5, the full variable domain is GAGVSQSPRYKVTKRGQDVALRCDPISGHVSLYWYRQALGQGPEFLTYFNYEAQQDKSGLPNDRFSAERPEGSISTLTIQRTEQRDSAMYRCASSSTPREETQYFGPGTRLLVL.

The CDR3 DNA follows: TGTGCCAGCACTGCTGCGCCAGGTACTGAAGCTTTCTTT. Protein product: CASTAAPGTEAFF. The chain recombines TRBV2 with TRBJ1-1; D ambiguous. V was pared by 7 bases and J by 5 bases, with 14 bases between. Germline V gene sequence: CDR1 SNHLY, CDR2 FYNNEI. The length of the CDR3 is 13 residues. The full variable domain, in which reference TRBV2 and TRBJ1-1 provide the parts outside the CDR3, is EPEVTQTPSHQVTQMGQEVILRCVPISNHLYFYWYRQILGQKVEFLVSFYNNEISEKSEIFDDQFSVERPDGSNFTLKIRSTKLEDSAMYFCASTAAPGTEAFFGQGTRLTVV.

V is TRBV30 and J is TRBJ1-1; D is unclear. The germline V gene encodes CDR1 GTSNPN and CDR2 SVGIG (reference sequence). This CDR3 comprises 15 residues. The ends were cut back, 3 bases at V and 0 bases at J, with 14 bases in the middle. CDR3 protein: CAWSDLQNMNTEAFF. The CDR3 DNA follows: TGTGCCTGGAGCGACCTACAGAACATGAACACTGAAGCTTTCTTT.

The V call is TRBV15, the J call TRBJ1-4, with D tentatively TRBD1 (6 bases). Trimming cost V 3 bases and J 3 bases, with 17 bases left between them. The germline CDR1 and CDR2 sequences are LNHNV and YYDKDF (reference sequence). This CDR3 comprises 17 residues. The CDR3 nucleotides read TGTGCCACCAGCAGGGAGTTCTCAGGGGCCCCTAATGAAAAACTGTTTTTT. It specifies CATSREFSGAPNEKLFF.

This clone was detected only once. V and J are TRBV6-2 or TRBV6-3 and TRBJ2-1; 11 nucleotides line up with TRBD2. Germline V gives CDR1 MNHEY, CDR2 SVGEGT. Unmatched junction bases numbered 1, after V lost 4 bases and J lost 2 bases. This CDR3 comprises 15 residues. The CDR3 spells CASSFSGGAYNEQFF. CDR3 in DNA: TGTGCCAGCAGTTTTAGCGGGGGGGCCTACAATGAGCAGTTCTTC.

This chain uses TRBV7-2 with TRBJ2-7; TRBD1 matches at 8 bases. V lost 5 bases and J lost 5; bases outside the gene matches: 8. This CDR3 comprises 14 residues. CDR1 SGHTA and CDR2 FQGNSA come from the germline V gene. CDR3 protein: CASSPQGDSHEQYV. DNA for the CDR3: TGTGCCAGCAGCCCACAGGGGGACAGTCACGAGCAGTACGTC.

The V and J genes are TRBV7-9 and TRBJ1-3; no clear D. This CDR3 has 16 amino acids. V gave up 1 base and J gave up 0 bases, with 10 bases separating them. CDR1 and CDR2 from the germline V gene are SEHNR and FQNEAQ (reference sequence). CDR3 sequence (DNA): TGTGCCAGCAGCTTAGTTTCCAGCTCCTCTGGAAACACCATATATTTT. Translating gives CASSLVSSSSGNTIYF.